This entry features one T cell receptor beta chain sequence. TCRdb's table, derived via immunoSEQ multiplex PCR, lists solely in-frame clones and lacks some. The sample carries 100,000 to 150,000 clones, approximately 90% recorded once. This CDR3 spans 19 amino acids. CDR1 KGHSH and CDR2 LQKENI come from the germline V gene. With 6 bases clipped from V and 0 bases from J, the junction kept 16 bases outside the gene matches. The data belong to a study of blood T cell repertoires in COVID-19. On the study more broadly: Acute and convalescent COVID-19 samples came from the United States, Italy and Spain. Sample material is recorded as cDNA or gDNA derived from T cells, B-cell-depleted T cells, or PBMCs.

Sequencing input: peripheral blood. V is TRBV18 and J is TRBJ2-4, with 8 bases identical to TRBD2. The TCR was taken from a man aged 50 or older with acute or convalescent COVID-19. CDR3 sequence: CASSPGVAGWGRAKNIQYF. The CDR3 DNA follows: TGTGCCAGCTCGCCGGGGGTAGCGGGGTGGGGGAGAGCCAAAAACATTCAGTACTTC. Full variable domain (rest looked up from reference TRBV18 and TRBJ2-4): NAGVMQNPRHLVRRRGQEARLRCSPMKGHSHVYWYRQLPEEGLKFMVYLQKENIIDESGMPKERFSAEFPKEGPSILRIQQVVRGDSAAYFCASSPGVAGWGRAKNIQYFGAGTRLSVL.